The 5 T cell receptor beta chains in this list originate from one sample, sequenced in a study of T cells in Graves' hyperthyroidism and ophthalmopathy. Authors of the study amplified TCR beta CDR3 regions from RNA transcripts. The HTBI primer set was used in a first-round RT-PCR of the TCR CDR3. Each CDR3 protein is one row after TCRdb ran MiXCR on the multiplex PCR reads. The sample contains 690,000 or so distinct CDR3 sequences, roughly 20% of which appear only once. Sequenced: blood. These receptors were collected from a woman aged 45-65 years with Graves' hyperthyroidism that later progressed to Graves' ophthalmopathy.

The sample holds many counts of this clonotype. CDR3 in DNA: TGTGCCAGCAGCTTAGTATCCAGGCATTACGAGCAGTACTTC. Its translation is CASSLVSRHYEQYF. The chain joins TRBV11-2 to TRBJ2-7; D remains unclear. The CDR3 spans 14 residues. From germline, CDR1 is SGHAT and CDR2 FQNNGV. V was trimmed by 1 base and J by 4 bases, leaving 11 bases between them.

J is TRBJ1-3 and V is TRBV25-1, with 7 positions matching TRBD1. Unmatched junction bases numbered 4, after V lost 5 bases and J lost 3 bases. The CDR3 is made up of 14 amino acids. The germline gives CDR1 MGHDK, CDR2 SYGVNS. The DNA for the CDR3 is TGTGCCAGCAGTAGACAGGGCTATGGAAACACCATATATTTT. As protein: CASSRQGYGNTIYF. The full variable domain, completed using reference TRBV25-1 and TRBJ1-3, is EADIYQTPRYLVIGTGKKITLECSQTMGHDKMYWYQQDPGMELHLIHYSYGVNSTEKGDLSSESTVSRIRTEHFPLTLESARPSHTSQYLCASSRQGYGNTIYFGEGSWLTVV.

V usage is TRBV4-1 and J usage is TRBJ2-3; D gene ambiguous. Germline V gene data show CDR1 as MGHRA and CDR2 as YSYEKL. There are 12 residues in the CDR3. With 0 bases removed from V and 7 bases from J, the gap between germline ends came to 5 bases. In DNA, the CDR3 is TGCGCCAGCAGCCAAGAGGGTTATACGCAGTATTTT. This gives the protein CASSQEGYTQYF.

This clonotype was observed a few times. The chain joins TRBV6-2 or TRBV6-3 to TRBJ2-3; TRBD2 matches 7 bases. V lost 5 bases, J lost 3 bases, and 8 bases stayed unmatched. Germline-derived CDR1 and CDR2 are MNHEY and SVGEGT. This CDR3 has 15 amino acids. The CDR3 reads CASSTTSLVTDTQYF. DNA for the CDR3: TGTGCCAGCAGTACGACTAGCTTGGTAACAGATACGCAGTATTTT.

This clonotype was seen only a few times. The V call is TRBV5-8, the J call TRBJ2-7; 10 bases align to TRBD1. V dropped 4 bases and J dropped 5; count of bases not matched to a gene: 9. Germline V gene lookup returns CDR1 SGHTS and CDR2 YDEGEE. CDR3 length equals 15 residues. CDR3 sequence reads: CASSARTGGFDEQYF. CDR3 nucleotides: TGTGCCAGCAGCGCACGGACAGGGGGTTTCGACGAGCAGTACTTC. Full variable domain (missing parts from reference TRBV5-8 and TRBJ2-7): EAGVTQSPTHLIKTRGQQATLRCSPISGHTSVYWYQQALGLGLQFLLWYDEGEERNRGNFPPRFSGRQFPNYSSELNVNALELEDSALYLCASSARTGGFDEQYFGPGTRLTVT.